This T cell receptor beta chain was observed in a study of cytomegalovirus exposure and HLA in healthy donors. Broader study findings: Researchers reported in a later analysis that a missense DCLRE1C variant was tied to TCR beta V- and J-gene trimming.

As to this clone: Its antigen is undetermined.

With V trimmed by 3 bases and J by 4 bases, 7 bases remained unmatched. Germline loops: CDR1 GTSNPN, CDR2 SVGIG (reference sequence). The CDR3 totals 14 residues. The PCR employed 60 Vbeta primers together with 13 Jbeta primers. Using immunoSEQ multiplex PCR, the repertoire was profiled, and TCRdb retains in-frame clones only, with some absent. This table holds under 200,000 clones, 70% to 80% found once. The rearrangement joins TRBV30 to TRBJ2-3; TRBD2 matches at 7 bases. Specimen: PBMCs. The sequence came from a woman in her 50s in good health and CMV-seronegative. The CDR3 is CAWRGAGYADTQYF. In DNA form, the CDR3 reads TGTGCCTGGAGGGGAGCGGGATACGCAGATACGCAGTATTTT.